The entry below describes one T cell receptor beta chain. Its cognate antigen is unknown. Sequence at one end of the junction differs from germline and may be a read error. All patients were mismatch repair deficient, assessed by either PCR or immunohistochemistry. The TCR-sequenced patients were a few responders to pembrolizumab. Germline CDR1 SGHNT, CDR2 YYREEE (reference sequence). This CDR3 spans 15 amino acids. The data were taken from a study of PD-1 blockade in mismatch repair-deficient tumors. Study outcomes and limitations: Rapid post-treatment expansion, then contraction, generally preceding radiologic response, marked tumor-resident clones.

Data came from immunoSEQ multiplex PCR; TCRdb stores just in-frame clones and leaves some out. The table lists 30,000 to 45,000 clones, about 88% of them singletons. Specimen: peripheral blood, collected around 75 weeks after starting pembrolizumab. This sequence originates from an adult with mismatch repair-deficient cancer. V gene TRBV5-4 combines with J gene TRBJ2-5; no definite D call. CDR3 sequence: CASSPILGSQEAQYF. CDR3 nucleotide sequence: TGTGCCAGCAGCCCTATACTGGGCTCACAAGAGGCCCAGTACTTC. The variable domain in full, completed from reference TRBV5-4 and TRBJ2-5, reads ETGVTQSPTHLIKTRGQQVTLRCSSQSGHNTVSWYQQALGQGPQFIFQYYREEENGRGNFPPRFSGLQFPNYSSELNVNALELDDSALYLCASSPILGSQEAQYFGPGTRLLVL.